The 14 T cell receptor beta chains below come from one sample, sequenced in a study of graft-versus-host responses after intestinal transplantation. Data came from immunoSEQ multiplex PCR; TCRdb stores just in-frame clones and leaves some out. The data show roughly 92,000 clones, about 88% seen once. These TCRs are of unknown antigen specificity. The source material was unstimulated CD4+ T cells sorted from spleen or lymph node cells, sampled before transplant. These receptors were collected from a human donor who was the organ donor for an intestinal transplant.

The V and J genes are TRBV5-3 and TRBJ1-1; D call uncertain. TRBV5-3 falls under the ORF class, with uncertain function. This CDR3 has 12 amino acids. The V end lost 4 bases, the J end lost 4 bases, and 8 bases lay between the germline ends. CDR3 bases: TGTGCCAGAAGCGGCGGAGGCACTGAAGCTTTCTTT. As protein: CARSGGGTEAFF.

V and J are TRBV28 and TRBJ1-2; D unresolved. CDR1 and CDR2 from the germline V gene are MDHEN and SYDVKM. V was shortened by 5 bases and J by 4 bases, with 11 bases between the two germline ends. The CDR3 has 13 amino acids. The CDR3 nucleotides read TGTGCCAGCAGTCCCGGGAGGGTCTATGGCTACACCTTC. It codes for CASSPGRVYGYTF.

This clone was counted a single time. V is TRBV18 and J is TRBJ2-3; TRBD1 matches 7 bases. The V gene end was trimmed by 3 bases and the J gene end by 1 base; junction bases not matched to a gene: 4. The CDR3 runs to 15 residues. CDR1 KGHSH and CDR2 LQKENI come from the germline V gene. The CDR3 loop is CASSPTGARTDTQYF. Here the CDR3 DNA reads TGTGCCAGCTCACCCACAGGGGCCCGCACAGATACGCAGTATTTT.

The chain links TRBV5-6 to TRBJ2-2, with 12 bases fitting TRBD2. The germline gives CDR1 SGHDT, CDR2 YYEEEE. With V trimmed by 4 bases and J by 1 base, 8 bases remained unmatched. CDR3 length equals 18 residues. CDR3 bases: TGTGCCAGCAGCCTAAGACTAGCGGGGGCCGAGAACACCGGGGAGCTGTTTTTT. Encoded protein: CASSLRLAGAENTGELFF. The complete variable domain, with remaining parts taken from reference TRBV5-6 and TRBJ2-2, reads DAGVTQSPTHLIKTRGQQVTLRCSPKSGHDTVSWYQQALGQGPQFIFQYYEEEERQRGNFPDRFSGHQFPNYSSELNVNALLLGDSALYLCASSLRLAGAENTGELFFGEGSRLTVL.

This chain connects TRBV18 to TRBJ2-5; possible D gene TRBD1, 6 bases. The CDR3 spans 15 residues. V was clipped by 3 bases and J by 3 bases, with 14 bases between them. The germline CDR1 and CDR2 sequences are KGHSH and LQKENI. DNA of the CDR3: TGTGCCAGCTCACCCTACAGGGCATCAGAAGAGACCCAGTACTTC. Translation: CASSPYRASEETQYF. Filled out from reference TRBV18 and TRBJ2-5, the complete variable domain reads NAGVMQNPRHLVRRRGQEARLRCSPMKGHSHVYWYRQLPEEGLKFMVYLQKENIIDESGMPKERFSAEFPKEGPSILRIQQVVRGDSAAYFCASSPYRASEETQYFGPGTRLLVL.

The chain carries TRBV10-3 and TRBJ2-1; TRBD2 aligns across 8 bases. After removal of 3 bases from V and 5 bases from J, the junction contained 12 bases not matched to a gene. Germline loops: CDR1 ENHRY, CDR2 SYGVKD. This CDR3 region has 17 residues. Written as DNA, the CDR3 is TGTGCCATCAGTGACTATTCCCCGGGGGGGTGGCACAATGAGCAGTTCTTC. This translates into CAISDYSPGGWHNEQFF.

This clone has a handful of counts. The V and J genes are TRBV5-6 and TRBJ2-7; D possibly corresponds to TRBD1 (5 bases). Germline CDR1 and CDR2: SGHDT and YYEEEE. This CDR3 has 12 residues. The V end lost 0 bases, the J end lost 4 bases, and 5 bases lay between the germline ends. The DNA of the CDR3 is TGTGCCAGCAGCTTGGACAGGTACGAGCAGTACTTC. Amino acids: CASSLDRYEQYF.

The rearrangement joins TRBV29-1 to TRBJ2-1, with D perhaps matching TRBD2 (6 bases). V shed 7 bases and J shed 6 bases, with 10 bases lying between them. CDR3 length: 11 residues. Germline V gene lookup returns CDR1 SQVTM and CDR2 ANQGSEA. The CDR3 coding sequence is TGCAGCGGCGGGGCTCCCAATGAGCAGTTCTTC. Protein: CSGGAPNEQFF.

The chain is built from TRBV5-5 and TRBJ2-7; D possibly corresponds to TRBD1 (8 bases). Trimming removed 5 bases from V and 6 bases from J, with 15 bases in between. Germline V CDR1 and CDR2: SGHKS, YYEKEE (reference sequence). The CDR3 is 13 residues long. CDR3 sequence: CASRPTGGVEQYF. CDR3 nucleotide sequence: TGTGCCAGCAGGCCAACAGGGGGGGTCGAGCAGTACTTC.

The J gene is TRBJ2-5, the V gene TRBV11-3, with D perhaps TRBD1 (6 bases). Germline V gene data show CDR1 as SGHNT and CDR2 as YENEEA. CDR3 length: 14 amino acids. Trimming took 4 bases from V and 5 from J, leaving 14 bases between them. The CDR3 sequence: CASSSGFRGETQYF. CDR3 nucleotides: TGTGCCAGCAGCTCGGGATTTAGGGGGGAGACCCAGTACTTC.

The gene calls are TRBV7-9 and TRBJ2-1; D may be TRBD2 (5 bases). The V gene lost 0 bases and the J gene lost 0 bases, with 9 bases spanning the gap. The CDR3 is made up of 16 amino acids. Per the germline V gene, CDR1 is SEHNR and CDR2 is FQNEAQ (reference sequence). Here the CDR3 reads CASSLALRGSYNEQFF. CDR3 coding DNA: TGTGCCAGCAGCTTAGCGCTCCGGGGCTCCTACAATGAGCAGTTCTTC.

The chain links TRBV6-5 to TRBJ1-2; the match to TRBD1 covers 9 bases. The length of the CDR3 is 13 residues. CDR1 MNHEY and CDR2 SVGAGI come from the germline V gene. Trimming cost V 6 bases and J 5 bases; bases outside gene matches: 4. CDR3 sequence reads: CASRRGQGYGYTF. The CDR3 region has the DNA TGTGCCAGCAGACGCGGACAGGGGTATGGCTACACCTTC.

This clone was recorded once. This chain connects TRBV15 to TRBJ2-5, with TRBD1 identical over 7 bases. The J call may be incorrect, as the DNA end agrees better with TRBJ2-7. Germline V CDR1 and CDR2: LNHNV, YYDKDF (reference sequence). The CDR3 has 15 residues. DNA of the CDR3: TGTGCCACCAGCAGACGTACCGGGACAGCCTACGAGCAGTACTTC. Protein: CATSRRTGTAYEQYF.

This chain joins TRBV5-4 and TRBJ2-3, with 16 bases identical to TRBD2. Trimming removed 3 bases from V and 5 bases from J; junction bases left unmatched: 6. Germline V CDR1 and CDR2: SGHNT, YYREEE (reference sequence). The length of the CDR3 is 17 residues. This chain's CDR3 is CASSSGGTSGRVDTQYF. In DNA form, the CDR3 reads TGTGCCAGCAGCTCGGGCGGGACTAGCGGGAGGGTAGATACGCAGTATTTT.